Listed below are T cell receptor beta chains from one sample, sequenced in a study of cytomegalovirus exposure and HLA in healthy donors. Only in-frame clones appear in the TCRdb table, and some are missing; sequencing was by immunoSEQ multiplex PCR. The table has some 190,000 clones, around nine tenths seen once. The sequencing sample was made of PBMCs. These receptors were obtained from a young woman in good health and CMV-seronegative. Each CDR3 is given with its conserved first and last residue. A D gene is named only where the DNA matches it firmly. The size entry is marked missing in some rows and otherwise reads once, few, many or a size class.

v_gene: TRBV6-5; j_gene: TRBJ2-2; abundance: -; d_gene: -; CDR3nt: TGTGCCAGCGGACAACCGAACACCGGGGAGCTGTTTTTT; CDR3aa: CASGQPNTGELFF
v_gene: TRBV11-3; j_gene: TRBJ1-1; abundance: -; d_gene: -; CDR3nt: TGTGCCAGCAGCTCGGGCGGAGGGGCCCGGAGAGCTTTCTTT; CDR3aa: CASSSGGGARRAFF
v_gene: TRBV7-9; j_gene: TRBJ1-4; abundance: few; d_gene: -; CDR3nt: TGTGCCAGCAGTTCCCACGGGGGGAACGATGAAAAACTGTTTTTT; CDR3aa: CASSSHGGNDEKLFF
v_gene: TRBV15; j_gene: TRBJ2-3; abundance: once; d_gene: -; CDR3nt: TGTGCCACCAGCAGGGGCGACACTAGCACAGATACGCAGTATTTT; CDR3aa: CATSRGDTSTDTQYF
v_gene: TRBV27; j_gene: TRBJ1-1; abundance: -; d_gene: TRBD1; CDR3nt: TGTGCCAGCAGTTGGGGGACAGGGGGGAACACTGAAGCTTTCTTT; CDR3aa: CASSWGTGGNTEAFF
v_gene: TRBV27; j_gene: TRBJ1-1; abundance: once; d_gene: TRBD1; CDR3nt: TGTGCCAGCAGATCGAGACAGGGGGTTATAGTCACTGAAGCTTTCTTT; CDR3aa: CASRSRQGVIVTEAFF
v_gene: TRBV2; j_gene: TRBJ2-7; abundance: few; d_gene: TRBD1; CDR3nt: TGTGCCAGCAAGGTGACAGGGTTTTCCTACGAGCAGTACTTC; CDR3aa: CASKVTGFSYEQYF
v_gene: TRBV7-9; j_gene: TRBJ1-1; abundance: -; d_gene: -; CDR3nt: TGTGCCAGCAGCGCTCCGAGGAACACTGAAGCTTTCTTT; CDR3aa: CASSAPRNTEAFF
v_gene: TRBV19; j_gene: TRBJ2-7; abundance: -; d_gene: TRBD1; CDR3nt: TGTGCCAGTAGTCCACAGGGGGCGGGGATCCCCTACGAGCAGTACTTC; CDR3aa: CASSPQGAGIPYEQYF
v_gene: TRBV19; j_gene: TRBJ2-1; abundance: -; d_gene: -; CDR3nt: TGTGCCAGTAAAGAGAACTCCTACAATGAGCAGTTCTTC; CDR3aa: CASKENSYNEQFF
v_gene: TRBV29-1; j_gene: TRBJ2-1; abundance: -; d_gene: -; CDR3nt: TGCAGCGTTGAAGGACAAGTTTCGAATGAGCAGTTCTTC; CDR3aa: CSVEGQVSNEQFF
v_gene: TRBV19; j_gene: TRBJ1-1; abundance: -; d_gene: TRBD1; CDR3nt: TGTGCCAGCCAAAGGACAGGGAGGAACACTGAAGCTTTCTTT; CDR3aa: CASQRTGRNTEAFF
v_gene: TRBV11-2; j_gene: TRBJ2-3; abundance: -; d_gene: TRBD2; CDR3nt: TGTGCCAGCAGCTTGAGGATAGCGGGAGGTGCAGATACGCAGTATTTT; CDR3aa: CASSLRIAGGADTQYF
v_gene: TRBV29-1; j_gene: TRBJ2-1; abundance: -; d_gene: TRBD2; CDR3nt: TGCAGCGTTGAAGATCCGGGGGGGCTAAGTGAGCAGTTCTTC; CDR3aa: CSVEDPGGLSEQFF
v_gene: TRBV5-1; j_gene: TRBJ2-1; abundance: few; d_gene: -; CDR3nt: TGCGCCAGCAGCTCCAACCGAGGAGGGGGCCCCTACAATGAGCAGTTCTTC; CDR3aa: CASSSNRGGGPYNEQFF
v_gene: TRBV7-9; j_gene: TRBJ1-2; abundance: few; d_gene: -; CDR3nt: TGTGCCAGCAGCCTAGAGAACAGGGATGGCTACACCTTC; CDR3aa: CASSLENRDGYTF
v_gene: TRBV7-9; j_gene: TRBJ2-1; abundance: -; d_gene: TRBD1; CDR3nt: TGTGCCAGCAGCACCCGGGACAGAGCCAATGAGCAGTTCTTC; CDR3aa: CASSTRDRANEQFF
v_gene: TRBV10-3; j_gene: TRBJ2-3; abundance: -; d_gene: TRBD1; CDR3nt: TGTGCCATCAGTGAGTCGGGGACAGGGACCACAGATACGCAGTATTTT; CDR3aa: CAISESGTGTTDTQYF
v_gene: TRBV9; j_gene: TRBJ2-2; abundance: once; d_gene: -; CDR3nt: TGTGCCAGCAGGCCTAGCGACACCGGGGAGCTGTTTTTT; CDR3aa: CASRPSDTGELFF
v_gene: TRBV7-6; j_gene: TRBJ2-5; abundance: -; d_gene: TRBD2; CDR3nt: TGTGCCAGCAGCTACGAGGCCAGCGGGAGAGGAAAAGAGACCCAGTACTTC; CDR3aa: CASSYEASGRGKETQYF
v_gene: TRBV10-2; j_gene: TRBJ2-3; abundance: -; d_gene: -; CDR3nt: TGCGCCAGCAGGGGCCTACGGGATACGCAGTATTTT; CDR3aa: CASRGLRDTQYF
v_gene: TRBV27; j_gene: TRBJ2-2; abundance: -; d_gene: TRBD2; CDR3nt: TGTGCCAGCAGTCGGGGGGGCACCGGGGAGCTGTTTTTT; CDR3aa: CASSRGGTGELFF
v_gene: TRBV6-5; j_gene: TRBJ2-7; abundance: few; d_gene: TRBD2; CDR3nt: TGTGCCAGCAGTTTCGGGACTAGCGGCTACGAGCAGTACTTC; CDR3aa: CASSFGTSGYEQYF
v_gene: TRBV5-6; j_gene: TRBJ1-1; abundance: few; d_gene: -; CDR3nt: TGTGCCAGCAGCTTGATCAGTACCACTGAAGCTTTCTTT; CDR3aa: CASSLISTTEAFF
v_gene: TRBV27; j_gene: TRBJ1-5; abundance: -; d_gene: -; CDR3nt: TGTGCCAGCAGCCCCTTCGGGGTTAGCAATCAGCCCCAGCATTTT; CDR3aa: CASSPFGVSNQPQHF
v_gene: TRBV5-1; j_gene: TRBJ2-7; abundance: -; d_gene: -; CDR3nt: TGCGCCAGCAGCCTATACGTAGACTCCTACGAGCAGTACTTC; CDR3aa: CASSLYVDSYEQYF
v_gene: TRBV15; j_gene: TRBJ2-7; abundance: -; d_gene: TRBD1; CDR3nt: TGTGCCACCAGCACTATGGACAGGGGCGAGCAGTACTTC; CDR3aa: CATSTMDRGEQYF
v_gene: TRBV10-3; j_gene: TRBJ2-6; abundance: -; d_gene: -; CDR3nt: TGTGCCATCAGTGAGGGTAAGGACATCTACTCTGGGGCCAACGTCCTGACTTTC; CDR3aa: CAISEGKDIYSGANVLTF
v_gene: TRBV5-4; j_gene: TRBJ2-5; abundance: -; d_gene: -; CDR3nt: TGTGCCAGCAGGGATGGGACACTCCAAGAGACCCAGTACTTC; CDR3aa: CASRDGTLQETQYF
v_gene: TRBV5-4; j_gene: TRBJ2-3; abundance: -; d_gene: TRBD2; CDR3nt: TGTGCCAGCAGCCTCGGGGGTAGCGGGAGGGCCGAAGATACGCAGTATTTT; CDR3aa: CASSLGGSGRAEDTQYF
v_gene: TRBV5-1; j_gene: TRBJ2-1; abundance: -; d_gene: -; CDR3nt: TGCGCCAGCAGCTTGGGGAACAGGGGGGGTGAGCAGTTCTTC; CDR3aa: CASSLGNRGGEQFF
v_gene: TRBV7-3; j_gene: TRBJ2-5; abundance: -; d_gene: -; CDR3nt: TGTGCCAGCAGCTTAACAATAGGGGAAGGCGAGACCCAGTACTTC; CDR3aa: CASSLTIGEGETQYF
v_gene: TRBV19; j_gene: TRBJ1-5; abundance: -; d_gene: -; CDR3nt: TGTGCCAGTAGTATAGGCGGAAACCAGCCCCAGCATTTT; CDR3aa: CASSIGGNQPQHF
v_gene: TRBV18; j_gene: TRBJ2-2; abundance: -; d_gene: TRBD2; CDR3nt: TGTGCCAGCTCACCTCGGACTAGCGGGAGAGGGGCCGGGGAGCTGTTTTTT; CDR3aa: CASSPRTSGRGAGELFF
v_gene: TRBV5-6; j_gene: TRBJ2-7; abundance: -; d_gene: TRBD1; CDR3nt: TGTGCCAGCAGCTCTATACTGACAGGGGGCGGCCACGAGCAGTACTTC; CDR3aa: CASSSILTGGGHEQYF
v_gene: TRBV7-8; j_gene: TRBJ1-2; abundance: -; d_gene: -; CDR3nt: TGTGCCAGCAGCTTAGACAGGTCGGGTGGCTACACCTTC; CDR3aa: CASSLDRSGGYTF
v_gene: TRBV28; j_gene: TRBJ1-2; abundance: -; d_gene: -; CDR3nt: TGTGCCAGCGCCCAGGATGTTACTGGCTACACCTTC; CDR3aa: CASAQDVTGYTF
v_gene: TRBV4-1; j_gene: TRBJ2-6; abundance: -; d_gene: -; CDR3nt: TGCGCCAGCAGCCAAGATCGGATTAGGAGCTCTGGGGCCAACGTCCTGACTTTC; CDR3aa: CASSQDRIRSSGANVLTF
v_gene: TRBV27; j_gene: TRBJ2-7; abundance: -; d_gene: -; CDR3nt: TGTGCCAGCAGTTTGGTCCAGGGTGCCTACGAGCAGTACTTC; CDR3aa: CASSLVQGAYEQYF
v_gene: TRBV28; j_gene: TRBJ1-1; abundance: -; d_gene: TRBD1; CDR3nt: TGTGCCAGCATGAGGGAATCTCGGACAGGACCTGAAGCTTTCTTT; CDR3aa: CASMRESRTGPEAFF
v_gene: TRBV18; j_gene: TRBJ2-3; abundance: -; d_gene: -; CDR3nt: TGTGCCAGCTCACCTTCAACAGATACGCAGTATTTT; CDR3aa: CASSPSTDTQYF
v_gene: TRBV2; j_gene: TRBJ2-6; abundance: -; d_gene: TRBD1; CDR3nt: TGTGCCAGCAGATCCGGGACAGGGTGGCCCTCTGGGGCCAACGTCCTGACTTTC; CDR3aa: CASRSGTGWPSGANVLTF
v_gene: TRBV11-2; j_gene: TRBJ2-1; abundance: -; d_gene: TRBD2; CDR3nt: TGTGCCAGCAGCACCCACCTAGCGGAAACCTACAATGAGCAGTTCTTC; CDR3aa: CASSTHLAETYNEQFF
v_gene: TRBV30; j_gene: TRBJ1-2; abundance: few; d_gene: -; CDR3nt: TGTGCCTGGAGTGTACAGGGAGCCTATGGCTACACCTTC; CDR3aa: CAWSVQGAYGYTF
v_gene: TRBV18; j_gene: TRBJ2-7; abundance: -; d_gene: TRBD1; CDR3nt: TGTGCCAGCTCTGGGACAGGGGCCTCCTTCCTCTCCTACGAGCAGTACTTC; CDR3aa: CASSGTGASFLSYEQYF
v_gene: TRBV6-1; j_gene: TRBJ2-5; abundance: -; d_gene: TRBD1; CDR3nt: TGTGCCAGCAGTGACAGACAGGGAAGACAAGAGACCCAGTACTTC; CDR3aa: CASSDRQGRQETQYF
v_gene: TRBV5-1; j_gene: TRBJ2-5; abundance: -; d_gene: TRBD2; CDR3nt: TGCGCCAGCAGCCTTTATTTAGCGGGTCAAGAGACCCAGTACTTC; CDR3aa: CASSLYLAGQETQYF
v_gene: TRBV19; j_gene: TRBJ1-4; abundance: -; d_gene: -; CDR3nt: TGTGCCAGTGAAGGGGCGGAAGCAGCAACTAATGAAAAACTGTTTTTT; CDR3aa: CASEGAEAATNEKLFF
v_gene: TRBV5-1; j_gene: TRBJ2-1; abundance: -; d_gene: -; CDR3nt: TGCGCCAGCAGCTCATGGGGGGAGGACTACAATGAGCAGTTCTTC; CDR3aa: CASSSWGEDYNEQFF
v_gene: TRBV7-9; j_gene: TRBJ1-1; abundance: -; d_gene: -; CDR3nt: TGTGCCAGCAGCTTAGCCCATTCCGAAGCTTTCTTT; CDR3aa: CASSLAHSEAFF
v_gene: TRBV5-1; j_gene: TRBJ1-1; abundance: -; d_gene: -; CDR3nt: TGCGCCAGCAGCTTGGCGTTGGGGGGCACTGAAGCTTTCTTT; CDR3aa: CASSLALGGTEAFF
v_gene: TRBV7-9; j_gene: TRBJ2-7; abundance: -; d_gene: TRBD1; CDR3nt: TGTGCCAGCAGCTCGACTGGTGGGACAGGGGGAGTAACCTACGAGCAGTACTTC; CDR3aa: CASSSTGGTGGVTYEQYF
v_gene: TRBV6-1; j_gene: TRBJ2-1; abundance: few; d_gene: -; CDR3nt: TGTGCCAGCAGTGTAATGGAGAGGCTTGAGCAGTTCTTC; CDR3aa: CASSVMERLEQFF
v_gene: TRBV11-3; j_gene: TRBJ2-2; abundance: -; d_gene: -; CDR3nt: TGTGCCAGCAGCCCGGACACATCCACCGGGGAGCTGTTTTTT; CDR3aa: CASSPDTSTGELFF
v_gene: TRBV18; j_gene: TRBJ2-2; abundance: few; d_gene: -; CDR3nt: TGTGCCAGCTCAATCTCGCAGGGGTCCACCGGGGAGCTGTTTTTT; CDR3aa: CASSISQGSTGELFF
v_gene: TRBV11-3; j_gene: TRBJ2-1; abundance: -; d_gene: -; CDR3nt: TGTGCCAGCAGCTCCGGCGGGGAACTGAACAATGAGCAGTTCTTC; CDR3aa: CASSSGGELNNEQFF
v_gene: TRBV6-1; j_gene: TRBJ1-2; abundance: -; d_gene: TRBD1; CDR3nt: TGTGCCAGCAGCGCAACGGGACAGTATGGCTACACCTTC; CDR3aa: CASSATGQYGYTF
v_gene: TRBV12-5; j_gene: TRBJ1-3; abundance: few; d_gene: -; CDR3nt: TGTGCTAGTGGTTTGGTACGGGGCTCTGGAAACACCATATATTTT; CDR3aa: CASGLVRGSGNTIYF
v_gene: TRBV7-8; j_gene: TRBJ2-4; abundance: once; d_gene: TRBD1; CDR3nt: TGTGCCAGCAGCTTAATTGGGGACAGGGTTTCCAAAAACATTCAGTACTTC; CDR3aa: CASSLIGDRVSKNIQYF
v_gene: TRBV5-1; j_gene: TRBJ2-5; abundance: -; d_gene: -; CDR3nt: TGCGCCAGCAGTACAGGGTATGGTGAACAAGAGACCCAGTACTTC; CDR3aa: CASSTGYGEQETQYF